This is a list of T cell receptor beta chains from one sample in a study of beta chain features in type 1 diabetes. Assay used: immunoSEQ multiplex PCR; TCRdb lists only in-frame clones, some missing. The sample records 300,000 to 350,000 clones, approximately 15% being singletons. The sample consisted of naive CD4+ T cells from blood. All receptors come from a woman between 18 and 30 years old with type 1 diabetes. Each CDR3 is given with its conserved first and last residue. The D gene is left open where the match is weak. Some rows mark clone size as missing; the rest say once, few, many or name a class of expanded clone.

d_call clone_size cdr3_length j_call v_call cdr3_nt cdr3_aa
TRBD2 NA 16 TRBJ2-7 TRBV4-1 TGCGCCAGCAGCCAAGTATGGACTAGCGGGTCGGGGGAGCAGTACTTC CASSQVWTSGSGEQYF
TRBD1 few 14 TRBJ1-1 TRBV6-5 TGTGCCAGCAGCGAAGGGGGCGCGAGCACTGAAGCTTTCTTT CASSEGGASTEAFF
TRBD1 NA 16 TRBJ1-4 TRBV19 TGTGCCAGCACCAGGGGGCCAGATGAAGCTAATGAAAAACTGTTTTTT CASTRGPDEANEKLFF
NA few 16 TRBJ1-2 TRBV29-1 TGCAGCGTTTCTACCGGGAACTCAGAATGGTACTATGGCTACACCTTC CSVSTGNSEWYYGYTF
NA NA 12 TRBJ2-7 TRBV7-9 TGTGCCAGCAGCCCACTCTTGAGGGAGCAGTACTTC CASSPLLREQYF
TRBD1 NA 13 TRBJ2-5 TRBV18 TGTGCCAGCTCACAGGGACAGCAAGAGACCCAGTACTTC CASSQGQQETQYF
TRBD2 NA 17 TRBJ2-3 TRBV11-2 TGTGCCAGCAGCTCCTCAAGAGGTGCTAGCGGATGGGATACGCAGTATTTT CASSSSRGASGWDTQYF
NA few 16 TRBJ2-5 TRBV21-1 TGTGCCAGCATCTTCCAGGACAGGGGGCGCAAAGAGACCCAGTACTTC CASIFQDRGRKETQYF
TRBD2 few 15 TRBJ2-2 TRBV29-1 TGCAGCGTTGCAAGGTCGGACAGCGGGAGTGGGGAGCTGTTTTTT CSVARSDSGSGELFF
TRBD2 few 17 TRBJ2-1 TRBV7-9 TGTGCCAGCAGTTGGTGGGGACTAGCGGGAAGGGGCAATGAGCAGTTCTTC CASSWWGLAGRGNEQFF
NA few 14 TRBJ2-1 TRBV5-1 TGCGCCAGCAGTAGGACATTAGGATACAATGAGCAGTTCTTC CASSRTLGYNEQFF
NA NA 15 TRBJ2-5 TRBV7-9 TGTGCCAGCAGCTTAATTCCTAGCGTGGCAGAGACCCAGTACTTC CASSLIPSVAETQYF
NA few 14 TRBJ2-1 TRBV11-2 TGTGCCAGCAACAGCCTAGCGCAATACAATGAGCAGTTCTTC CASNSLAQYNEQFF
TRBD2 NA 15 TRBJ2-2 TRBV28 TGTGCCAGCGCAAAGGGAGGGATGGACACCGGGGAGCTGTTTTTT CASAKGGMDTGELFF
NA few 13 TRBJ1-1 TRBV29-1 TGCAGCGTCACAGCCGGGGGGCACACTGAAGCTTTCTTT CSVTAGGHTEAFF
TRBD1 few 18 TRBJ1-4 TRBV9 TGTGCCAGCAGCGTAGCCCGGCAGGGTTCCCGGGACAGGGCGATTGGAGGGTTT CASSVARQGSRDRAIGGF
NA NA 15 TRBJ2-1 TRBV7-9 TGTGCCAGCAGCGTAGGGATTAGCTCGTACAATGAGCAGTTCTTC CASSVGISSYNEQFF
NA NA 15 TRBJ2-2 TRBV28 TGTGCCAGCAGTTCCTCCGGTTTGAACACCGGGGAGCTGTTTTTT CASSSSGLNTGELFF
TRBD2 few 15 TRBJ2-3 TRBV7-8 TGTGCCAGCAGCTTAAGCCTAGCGGGAGCGGATACGCAGTATTTT CASSLSLAGADTQYF
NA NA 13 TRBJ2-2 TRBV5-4 TGTGCCAGCAGCGCGAGGAGGACCGGGGAGCTGTTTTTT CASSARRTGELFF
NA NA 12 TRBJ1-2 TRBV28 TGTGCCAGCAGGACGGACATCAATGGCTACACCTTC CASRTDINGYTF
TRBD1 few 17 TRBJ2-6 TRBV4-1 TGCGCCAGCAGCCAGGGACAGGGTTTCTCTGGGGCCAACGTCCTGACTTTC CASSQGQGFSGANVLTF
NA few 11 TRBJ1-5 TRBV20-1 TGCAGTGCTAGAGTGGGAGGAGCCCAGCATTTT CSARVGGAQHF
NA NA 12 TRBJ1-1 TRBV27 TGTGCCAGCAGGGGGCAGGGAACTGAAGCTTTCTTT CASRGQGTEAFF
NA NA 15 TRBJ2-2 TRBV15 TGTGCCACCAGCAGAGACCGGGGTGGGTCCGGGGAGCTGTTTTTT CATSRDRGGSGELFF
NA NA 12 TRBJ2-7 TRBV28 TGTGCCAGCAGTTTGACAGGCTACGAGCAGTACTTC CASSLTGYEQYF
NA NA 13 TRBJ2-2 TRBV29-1 TGCAGCGCCGATCGGGGTAACACCGGGGAGCTGTTTTTT CSADRGNTGELFF
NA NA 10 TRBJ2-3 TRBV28 TGTGCGGCCGGGGGAGATACGCAGTATTTT CAAGGDTQYF
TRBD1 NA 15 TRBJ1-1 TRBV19 TGTGCCAGTAGACCCCTTGGACAGGGACACACTGAAGCTTTCTTT CASRPLGQGHTEAFF
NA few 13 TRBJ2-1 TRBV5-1 TGCGCCAGCAGTACCCTTAGTCTCGATGAGCAGTTCTTC CASSTLSLDEQFF
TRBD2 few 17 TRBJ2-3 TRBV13 TGTGCCAGCAGCTTAGCGGGAGGGCCCCCCGGCACAGATACGCAGTATTTT CASSLAGGPPGTDTQYF
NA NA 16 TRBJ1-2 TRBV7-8 TGTGCCAGCAGCTTAATAGCTTGGGACTCCACGTATGGCTACACCTTC CASSLIAWDSTYGYTF
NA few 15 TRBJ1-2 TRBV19 TGTGCCAGTAGTATAGGAGGCAGACCTAACTATGGCTACACCTTC CASSIGGRPNYGYTF